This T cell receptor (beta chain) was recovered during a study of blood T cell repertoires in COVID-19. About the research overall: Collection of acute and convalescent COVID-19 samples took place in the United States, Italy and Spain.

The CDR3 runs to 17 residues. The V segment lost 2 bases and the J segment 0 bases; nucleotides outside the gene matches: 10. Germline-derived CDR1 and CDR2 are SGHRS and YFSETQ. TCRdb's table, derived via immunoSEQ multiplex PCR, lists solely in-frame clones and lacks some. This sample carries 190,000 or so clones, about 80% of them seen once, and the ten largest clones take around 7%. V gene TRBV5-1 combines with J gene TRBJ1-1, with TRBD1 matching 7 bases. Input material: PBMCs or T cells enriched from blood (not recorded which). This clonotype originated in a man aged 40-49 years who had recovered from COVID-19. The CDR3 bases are TGCGCCAGCAGCTTTATAACGGGACAGAGTTTGAACACTGAAGCTTTCTTT. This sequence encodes CASSFITGQSLNTEAFF.